These 6 T cell receptor beta chains came from one sample sequenced in a study of early stage breast cancer tumors. Assay used: immunoSEQ multiplex PCR; TCRdb lists only in-frame clones, some missing. Among roughly 10,000 clones listed, under 80% were seen once. Specimen: normal breast tissue next to the tumor. These receptors all stem from a person aged 35 to 50 with breast cancer.

The chain is built from TRBV10-2 and TRBJ2-1; D not resolved. This CDR3 is built from 14 residues. Between the trimmed V and J ends, which lost 3 bases and 2 bases, there was a span of 8 bases. CDR1 and CDR2 (germline): WSHSY, SAAADI. Here the CDR3 DNA reads TGCGCCAGCAGTGACTCCATCACCTACAATGAGCAGTTCTTC. Its translation is CASSDSITYNEQFF.

This chain's CDR3 is CASSSFREAPADTQYF. CDR3 nucleotide sequence: TGTGCCAGCTCCTCGTTTAGGGAGGCGCCGGCAGATACGCAGTATTTT. The chain is built from TRBV11-3 and TRBJ2-3; possibly TRBD2 for D (6 bases). Germline CDR1 is SGHNT and CDR2 is YENEEA. The V and J ends lost 8 bases and 4 bases respectively, with 22 bases between them. The CDR3 consists of 16 residues.

This sequence joins TRBV2 and TRBJ2-1; 11 nucleotides match TRBD2. This CDR3 comprises 14 residues. Trimming at V came to 6 bases and at J to 9 bases, leaving 7 bases not matched to a gene. Germline V lookup: CDR1 SNHLY, CDR2 FYNNEI. CDR3 nucleotides: TGTGCCAGCAGCGCTACTAGCGGGAGTGGTGAGCAGTTCTTC. This codes for CASSATSGSGEQFF. Full variable domain (outside the CDR3, taken from reference TRBV2 and TRBJ2-1): EPEVTQTPSHQVTQMGQEVILRCVPISNHLYFYWYRQILGQKVEFLVSFYNNEISEKSEIFDDQFSVERPDGSNFTLKIRSTKLEDSAMYFCASSATSGSGEQFFGPGTRLTVL.

This sequence joins TRBV5-1 and TRBJ2-6; D call uncertain. The V end lost 5 bases, the J end lost 0 bases, and 6 bases lay between the germline ends. The germline CDR1 and CDR2 sequences are SGHRS and YFSETQ. This CDR3 region has 14 residues. CDR3 DNA sequence: TGCGCCAGCAGGGCGTTCTCTGGGGCCAACGTCCTGACTTTC. It codes for CASRAFSGANVLTF.

The V call is TRBV19, the J call TRBJ2-1; 7 nucleotides agree with TRBD2. Looked up from germline, CDR1 is LNHDA and CDR2 is SQIVND (reference sequence). The CDR3 is 17 residues long. Trimming took 0 bases from V and 1 from J; bases not matched to a gene: 6. The chain's CDR3 is CASSIDLASGSYNEQFF. The CDR3 coding sequence is TGTGCCAGTAGTATAGATCTGGCTAGCGGATCCTACAATGAGCAGTTCTTC.

CDR3 in amino acids: CASSSEPGRGREKLFF. CDR3 DNA: TGTGCCAGCAGCTCAGAACCGGGAAGGGGGCGAGAAAAACTGTTTTTT. This sequence joins TRBV7-8 and TRBJ1-4; 7 nucleotides match TRBD1. From germline, CDR1 is SGHVS and CDR2 FQNEAQ. The CDR3 runs 16 residues. The trim removed 4 bases at V and 8 bases at J, leaving 13 bases unmatched.